This T cell receptor beta chain was profiled in a study of blood T cell repertoires in COVID-19. Method: immunoSEQ multiplex PCR; TCRdb's copy keeps in-frame clones and lacks some. The data hold approximately 200,000 clones, with approximately 86% observed a single time. The germline CDR1 and CDR2 sequences are LNHDA and SQIVND (reference sequence). The CDR3 extends over 12 amino acids. J gave up 8 bases and V 9 bases, and 6 bases lay outside the gene matches. The sequence came from a woman in her twenties or thirties who had been exposed to COVID-19. The sequencing sample was made of PBMCs or T cells enriched from blood (not recorded which). The rearrangement joins TRBV19 to TRBJ2-4; TRBD1 aligns across 8 bases. The CDR3 here is CARVDRGDIQYF. In DNA form, the CDR3 reads TGTGCCAGAGTTGACAGGGGTGACATTCAGTACTTC.